Listed below are T cell receptor beta chains from one sample, sequenced in a study of a mutant IDH1 vaccine in newly diagnosed glioma. Assay: immunoSEQ multiplex PCR; the TCRdb copy retains only in-frame clones and omits some. Among some 56,000 clones, about 91% were seen once, and the ten largest hold roughly 2.7%. The sequenced sample was PBMCs, obtained from a glioma patient treated with radiotherapy, temozolomide or both. The receptors were gathered from a man between 50 and 59 years old with glioma. Both conserved end residues are trimmed from each CDR3. For some rows the clone size is stated as once, few or many, or as a class when expanded; others skip it.

cdr3_aa j_call clone_size v_call
ASSLANRDFQY TRBJ2-4 - TRBV7-2
ASSMGLAGNEQF TRBJ2-1 few TRBV19
ASSLDRGITDTQY TRBJ2-3 - TRBV5-4
ASSLAGTSEAF TRBJ1-1 - TRBV5-6
ASSFGGNTGELF TRBJ2-2 - TRBV27
ASSVEVGASLTDTQY TRBJ2-3 - TRBV9
ASSLDSHSETQY TRBJ2-5 - TRBV5-6
ASSEMAGGPRFVDEQF TRBJ2-1 once TRBV6-1
ASSPRDVPYEQY TRBJ2-7 once TRBV9
AISEGPGSSYEQY TRBJ2-7 - TRBV10-3
ASSSGPGTAQPQH TRBJ1-5 - TRBV13
ASSFGTGEQF TRBJ2-1 - TRBV27
ATGQGRLRYEQY TRBJ2-7 - TRBV30
ASSPTRTRTQY TRBJ2-3 - TRBV9
ASSQDLWGDGSSPLH TRBJ1-6 - TRBV4-2
SGDGTGYGDTQY TRBJ2-3 - TRBV29-1
ASSPRGQPQH TRBJ1-5 - TRBV19
ASSFSGQGFSYEQY TRBJ2-7 - TRBV27
ASSLESDTEAF TRBJ1-1 once TRBV5-1
AWSPTGWAEKLF TRBJ1-4 - TRBV30
ASSLGGGDSYNEQF TRBJ2-1 - TRBV7-9
ASHRDGRGYGYT TRBJ1-2 - TRBV28
ASSSKAGGTDTQY TRBJ2-3 - TRBV7-9
ASEYSTGGTEAF TRBJ1-1 - TRBV2
ASSPPGTANTEAF TRBJ1-1 - TRBV18
ASSPRRNQPQH TRBJ1-5 once TRBV4-2
ASRFFQGAASEAF TRBJ1-1 - TRBV27
ASSQAGTAGEKLF TRBJ1-4 - TRBV4-1